Detailed here is one T cell receptor (beta chain). Its specific antigen is unknown. Base qualities are not provided; no much larger clone lies one nucleotide away. All of the isolated RNA was reverse transcribed with the High Capacity cDNA Reverse Transcription Kit, so expressed TCRB transcripts were sequenced. Naive, central memory and regulatory T cell samples underwent deep immunoSEQ sequencing, averaging approximately 3.5 million total reads per sample. After sorted cells were lysed in RLT buffer, RNA was extracted with DNase-treated RNeasy Micro or Mini kits, with the choice depending on cell number. To prevent cross-contamination, each cell subset was processed individually, whereas patient and healthy donor samples were processed jointly. The immunoSEQ multiplex PCR was used to amplify TCRB sequences from cDNA, generating 87-bp fragments that spanned the CDR3 region. Sequencing of the amplicons was performed on the Illumina HiSeq platform. As for the original processing: Synthetic template baselines were used to correct PCR bias computationally, reads within Hamming distance 2 were collapsed, and singletons that could not be merged were discarded. Reads were aligned to IMGT to assign V, D and J genes, CDR3 length, and insertions or deletions at six rearrangement sites. Clonotype counts were normalized to sorted cell number within each subset before computing true diversity and Gini coefficients with the tcR R package. The overlap coefficient, calculated on TCRB nucleotide sequences, was used to measure repertoire sharing. TCRdb carries this immuneACCESS record with in-frame sequences only. Its versions omit some clonotypes, under half of them owing to an unresolved V gene in the studies checked, with the rest unexplained. V, J and clone size derive from that table, while D and trimming were established from the DNA sequence. The sample table shows almost 350,000 clones, and 7% to 10% are seen once. The ten biggest clones cover about 1% of the sample.

The data derive from a study of beta chain features in type 1 diabetes (dated by TCRdb to 2016 to 2019). In terms of the full investigation: No differences in mean age, gender distribution, total cell number or subset yield were found between patients and healthy donors. The study compared TCRB repertoires of sorted circulating CD4+ T cell subsets between recently diagnosed type 1 diabetes patients and matched healthy donors. A total of roughly 100 million sorted cells were examined across all samples, and RNA yield correlated strongly with the number of cells per subset. Regulatory and stem cell-like memory subsets were obtained from only 8 patients and about eight healthy donors, while naive and central memory subsets were obtained from all 30 or so donors. General findings and caveats noted by the study authors: PCR might favor shorter templates, but patient and control samples were amplified and corrected together, so any skew would affect both groups equally. HLA sub-analyses involved small numbers of individuals, so any influence of HLA type on TCRB rearrangement remained unresolved. Sequencing cDNA rather than genomic DNA could over-represent highly expressing activated cells, although activation and CD3 levels did not differ between groups. Naive, central memory and regulatory TCRB repertoires appeared to be more alike among patients than among healthy donors. In all four CD4+ subsets, TCRB CDR3 length was moderately but significantly shorter in type 1 diabetes patients. Patients with type 1 diabetes made fewer insertions and deleted more nucleotides at VDJ recombination sites, implying thymic rearrangement abnormalities.

CDR1 ENHRY and CDR2 SYGVKD are derived from the germline V gene. CDR3 length: 15 amino acids, cysteine to phenylalanine. CDR3 DNA only is kept here, 45 bases in frame from base 1. Relative to germline, V is 0 bases shorter and J is 4 bases shorter, with 12 bases between their ends. Each donor gave one peripheral blood draw, averaging around 0.11 L, which was collected into heparinised tubes. A BD FACSAria II was used to sort naive, central memory, regulatory and stem cell-like memory CD4+ T cells with a panel that included CD45RO, CCR7, CD25, CD127, CD95 and CD27. A purity above 98% was achieved for all sorted populations. PBMCs were separated immediately by Lymphoprep density gradient centrifugation and were stained directly, without being cultured. To minimize batch effects, samples were stained and sorted in pairs, one healthy donor with one patient per experiment.

The V and J segments used are TRBV10-3 and TRBJ1-2, and possibly TRBD1, on 5 matching bases. The TCR was taken from a man younger than 45 with type 1 diabetes. The specimen sequenced was central memory CD4+ T cells from blood. The DNA is as follows: TGTGCCATCAGTGAGTCAAAGGGGCGCGGCTATGGCTACACCTTC. This encodes CAISESKGRGYGYTF.